Below are 16 T cell receptor beta chains sequenced from a single sample in a study of T-cell reconstitution after alpha-beta-depleted transplantation in children. Unique molecular identifiers were used to barcode this TCRbeta library. Via MiXCR, TCRdb re-called the PCR reads, giving one row per CDR3 protein. This sample yields hundreds of thousands of distinct CDR3 sequences, of which approximately 15% are seen a single time; 0.9% to 1.2% belongs to the top ten. The sample here was PBMCs from the stem cell graft donor, taken from the stem cell graft. The origin of the receptors is a human donor who donated a stem cell graft to a child with acute myeloid leukemia.

This clonotype was picked up a small number of times. V gene TRBV6-1 combines with J gene TRBJ1-2; no reliable D call. CDR3 length equals 13 residues. Deletions cut 6 bases from V and 8 bases from J, with 16 bases between. CDR1 and CDR2 from the germline V gene are MNHNS and SASEGT. The CDR3 loop is CASSQNVRMGYTF. The CDR3 nucleotides are TGTGCCAGCAGCCAAAACGTCAGAATGGGCTACACCTTC.

This clonotype was recorded many times. The gene calls are TRBV29-1 and TRBJ1-1; D not certain. V lost 0 bases and J lost 4, with 9 bases in between. The CDR3 has 13 residues. From germline, CDR1 is SQVTM and CDR2 ANQGSEA. The CDR3 DNA sequence: TGCAGCGTTGAAGAGGTCCACGGCACTGAAGCTTTCTTT. It codes for CSVEEVHGTEAFF.

In this sample, this clonotype turned up a few times. This rearrangement joins TRBV13 to TRBJ1-1, with D tentatively TRBD1 (5 bases). V was clipped by 1 base and J by 1 base, with 7 bases between them. The CDR3 spans 14 residues. In germline, CDR1 is PRHDT, CDR2 FYEKMQ (reference sequence). This CDR3 is CASSLVGPNTEAFF. DNA of the CDR3: TGTGCCAGCAGCTTAGTGGGGCCGAACACTGAAGCTTTCTTT.

This clonotype was recorded a few times. The rearrangement uses TRBV4-2 and TRBJ2-7, with 9 bases that match TRBD2. With 1 base clipped from V and 3 bases from J, the junction kept 4 bases outside the gene matches. Germline CDR1 and CDR2: LGHNA and YNFKEQ. The length of the CDR3 is 15 residues. The CDR3 protein is CASSQGLAGNYEQYV. In nucleotides, the CDR3 is TGTGCCAGCAGCCAAGGGCTAGCGGGGAACTACGAGCAGTACGTC.

V is TRBV11-2 and J is TRBJ2-7; TRBD1 or TRBD2 may be the D gene (5 bases each). The V end lost 1 base, the J end lost 2 bases, and 12 bases lay between the germline ends. Per germline, CDR1 SGHAT and CDR2 FQNNGV. The CDR3 runs to 15 residues. The CDR3 nucleotides read TGTGCCAGCAGCTTAGCGGGACCCCTGACCTACGAGCAGTACGTC. Its translation: CASSLAGPLTYEQYV.

This clonotype was seen a few times. The rearrangement joins TRBV5-1 to TRBJ2-7; TRBD1 aligns across 9 bases. The germline V gene has CDR1 SGHRS and CDR2 YFSETQ. V shed 4 bases, J shed 1 base, and the junction held 3 bases outside the gene matches. The CDR3 is made up of 14 amino acids. As DNA, the CDR3 is TGCGCCAGCAGCGGGACAGGGACATCCTACGAGCAGTACTTC. Protein product: CASSGTGTSYEQYF.

The rearrangement links TRBV29-1 to TRBJ2-7, with 10 nucleotides matching TRBD1. The germline V gene encodes CDR1 SQVTM and CDR2 ANQGSEA. CDR3 length: 14 residues. V was clipped by 8 bases and J by 5 bases; unmatched bases: 12. CDR3 amino acids: CSFYLTGGADEQYV. DNA for the CDR3: TGCAGCTTCTACCTGACAGGGGGCGCAGACGAGCAGTACGTC.

This clonotype was detected many times. J is TRBJ1-5 and V is TRBV20-1, with 10 bases that match TRBD1. V shed 5 bases and J 3 bases; nucleotides not matched to a gene: 13. Germline loops: CDR1 DFQATT, CDR2 SNEGSKA (reference sequence). The CDR3 has 17 amino acids. CDR3 amino acids: CSAGAGTGVGANQPQHF. The CDR3 nucleotides read TGCAGTGCTGGAGCCGGGACAGGGGTAGGGGCCAATCAGCCCCAGCATTTT.

This clonotype was seen at least ten times. The chain couples TRBV29-1 to TRBJ1-2; D is perhaps TRBD1 (6 bases). CDR1 and CDR2 (germline): SQVTM, ANQGSEA. This CDR3 comprises 13 residues. Trimming took off 6 bases at V and 3 bases at J, with 14 bases between the two ends. CDR3 sequence reads: CSVAPGADYGYTF. DNA of the CDR3: TGCAGCGTCGCCCCGGGGGCAGACTATGGCTACACCTTC.

This clonotype was seen repeatedly, ten times or more. The rearrangement joins TRBV20-1 to TRBJ2-5; TRBD1 might be the D (6 bases). This CDR3 contains 15 residues. The V gene lost 0 bases and the J gene lost 1 base, with 12 bases spanning the gap. Germline V lookup: CDR1 DFQATT, CDR2 SNEGSKA (reference sequence). CDR3 loop: CSARDARGSQETQYF. The CDR3 bases are TGCAGTGCTAGAGATGCCAGGGGATCCCAAGAGACCCAGTACTTC.

This clonotype was seen ten or more times. The V gene is TRBV6-4, the J gene TRBJ2-6, with 7 bases lining up with TRBD1. Germline trimming cut 2 bases from V and 2 bases from J; bases unmatched to any gene: 9. This CDR3 has 18 amino acids. Germline V gene data show CDR1 as MRHNA and CDR2 as SNTAGT. CDR3 in amino acids: CASSDLRNRGAGANVLTF. The CDR3 bases are TGTGCCAGCAGTGACCTCCGAAACAGGGGAGCTGGGGCCAACGTCCTGACTTTC.

This clonotype was detected many times. The chain links TRBV5-6 to TRBJ2-5; D not certain. Per germline, CDR1 SGHDT and CDR2 YYEEEE. The CDR3 is 14 residues long. V dropped 0 bases and J dropped 7 bases, with 13 bases sitting between them. As DNA, the CDR3 is TGTGCCAGCAGCTTGGGTGTCGTTCTAGGGACCCAGTACTTC. Translation gives CASSLGVVLGTQYF.

This clonotype was counted at least ten times. The chain couples TRBV20-1 to TRBJ2-7, with unresolved D. Germline CDR1 and CDR2: DFQATT and SNEGSKA (reference sequence). Trimming cost V 2 bases and J 2 bases, with 4 bases left between them. This CDR3 is built from 11 residues. CDR3 in amino acids: CSARSTYEQYV. Here the CDR3 DNA reads TGCAGTGCTAGATCTACCTACGAGCAGTACGTC.

This clonotype was detected many times. CDR3: CSAVGQRETQYF. CDR3 in DNA: TGCAGTGCGGTAGGACAGAGAGAGACCCAGTACTTC. J is TRBJ2-5 and V is TRBV20-1, with D possibly being TRBD1 (6 bases). The CDR3 sequence is 12 residues long. CDR1 DFQATT and CDR2 SNEGSKA come from the germline V gene (reference sequence). The V end lost 6 bases, the J end lost 4 bases, and 12 bases lay between the germline ends.

As regards this clonotype: A much larger clone is a single base away; this may be a read error. The gene calls are TRBV20-1 and TRBJ2-3; 10 bases agree with TRBD2. The germline gives CDR1 DFQATT, CDR2 SNEGSKA (reference sequence). The CDR3 covers 14 residues. V gave up 5 bases and J gave up 0 bases; unmatched junction bases: 2. CDR3 bases: TGCAGTGCTTTTAGCGGGGGGAGCACAGATACGCAGTATTTT. Amino acid sequence: CSAFSGGSTDTQYF.

This clonotype was detected many times. The J gene is TRBJ2-7, the V gene TRBV6-2 or TRBV6-3; no clear D gene. The CDR3 has 12 residues. Per the germline V gene, CDR1 is MNHEY and CDR2 is SVGEGT. Trimming shortened V by 0 bases and J by 5 bases, and 5 bases separated the two germline ends. CDR3 sequence reads: CASSYSKDEQYF. The DNA of the CDR3 is TGTGCCAGCAGTTACTCCAAGGACGAGCAGTACTTC.